This T cell receptor (beta chain) was recorded in a study of beta chain features in type 1 diabetes. Across the whole study: About 110 million sorted cells were examined across all samples. Study-level findings and limits: In comparison with healthy donors, patients had naive, central memory and Treg TCRB repertoires that appeared more similar. A moderate, significant TCRB CDR3 shortening appeared in type 1 diabetes across four CD4+ subsets.

Using CD45RO/CCR7/CD25/CD127/CD95/CD27, CD4+ naive, central memory, regulatory and stem cell-like memory cells were sorted. This clone has more than one count but fewer than ten. Its antigen remains unidentified. The isolated RNA, all of it, was reverse transcribed, so expressed TCRB transcripts were what got sequenced. Regulatory, naive and central memory T cell samples averaged approximately 3.4 million reads. Data came from immunoSEQ multiplex PCR; TCRdb stores just in-frame clones and leaves some out. This table holds under 300,000 clones, about 15% found once. This clonotype was sampled from a man under 40 with type 1 diabetes. The sequenced material came from naive CD4+ T cells from blood.

CDR3 loop: CASSQPFRWDFYGYTF. The CDR3 DNA is TGCGCCAGCAGTCAACCCTTTAGGTGGGACTTCTATGGCTACACCTTC. The V call is TRBV23-1, the J call TRBJ1-2; a possible D gene is TRBD1 (5 bases). TRBV23-1 carries the ORF label, with uncertain function. The CDR3 loop spans 16 amino acids. V lost 2 bases to trimming and J lost 4 bases, with 17 bases between them.